This T cell receptor beta chain appears in the sequencing data of a study of blood T cell repertoires in COVID-19. Study overall: Spain, Italy and the United States supplied samples that represented acute and convalescent COVID-19.

This CDR3 is built from 15 residues. CDR1 KGHSH and CDR2 LQKENI come from the germline V gene. Losses at the gene ends were 6 bases for V and 6 bases for J; bases not matched to a gene: 10. Assay: immunoSEQ multiplex PCR; the TCRdb copy retains only in-frame clones and omits some. The sample has about 240,000 clones, just under 85% seen once. This clone has just a few counts. The source is a man in his fifties or sixties with acute or convalescent COVID-19. The material sequenced was peripheral blood. The V gene is TRBV18, the J gene TRBJ2-1, with 8 nucleotides matching TRBD2. CDR3 residues: CASSPVAGGGNEQFF. The CDR3 nucleotides are TGTGCCAGCTCGCCCGTGGCGGGAGGCGGCAATGAGCAGTTCTTC.